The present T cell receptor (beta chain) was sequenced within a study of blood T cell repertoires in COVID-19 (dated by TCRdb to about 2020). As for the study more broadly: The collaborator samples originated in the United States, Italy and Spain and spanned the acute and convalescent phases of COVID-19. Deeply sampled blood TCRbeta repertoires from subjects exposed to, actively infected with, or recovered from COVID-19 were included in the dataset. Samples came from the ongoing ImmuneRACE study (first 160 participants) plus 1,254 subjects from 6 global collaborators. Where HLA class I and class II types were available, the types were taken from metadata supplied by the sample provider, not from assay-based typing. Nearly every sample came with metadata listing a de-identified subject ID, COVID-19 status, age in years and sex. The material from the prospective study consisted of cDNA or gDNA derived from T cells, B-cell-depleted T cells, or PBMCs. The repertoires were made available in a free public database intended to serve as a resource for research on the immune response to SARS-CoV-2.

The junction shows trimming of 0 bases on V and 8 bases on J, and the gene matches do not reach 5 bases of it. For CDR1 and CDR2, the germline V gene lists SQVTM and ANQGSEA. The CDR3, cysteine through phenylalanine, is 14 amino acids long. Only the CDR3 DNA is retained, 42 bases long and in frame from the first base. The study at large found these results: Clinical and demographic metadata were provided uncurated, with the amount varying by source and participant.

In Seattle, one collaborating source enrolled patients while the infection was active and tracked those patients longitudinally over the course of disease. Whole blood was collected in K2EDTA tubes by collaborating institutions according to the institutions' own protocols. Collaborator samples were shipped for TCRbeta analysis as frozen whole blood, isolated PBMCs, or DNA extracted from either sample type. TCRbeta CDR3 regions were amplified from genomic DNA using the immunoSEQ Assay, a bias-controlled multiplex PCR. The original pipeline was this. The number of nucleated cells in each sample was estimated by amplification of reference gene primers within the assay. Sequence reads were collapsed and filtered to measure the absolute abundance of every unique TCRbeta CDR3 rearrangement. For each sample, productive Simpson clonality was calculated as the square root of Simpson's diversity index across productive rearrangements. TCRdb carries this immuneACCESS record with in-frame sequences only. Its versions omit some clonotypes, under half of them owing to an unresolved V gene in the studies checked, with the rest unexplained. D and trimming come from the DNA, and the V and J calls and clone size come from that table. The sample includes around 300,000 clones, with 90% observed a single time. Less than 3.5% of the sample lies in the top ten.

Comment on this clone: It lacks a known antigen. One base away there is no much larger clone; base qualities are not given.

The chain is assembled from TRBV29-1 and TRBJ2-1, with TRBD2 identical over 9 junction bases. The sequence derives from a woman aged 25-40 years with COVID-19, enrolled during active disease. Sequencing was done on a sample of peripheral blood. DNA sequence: TGCAGCGTTGAAGAGGTAGCGGGAGTAGATGAGCAGTTCTTC. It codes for CSVEEVAGVDEQFF.